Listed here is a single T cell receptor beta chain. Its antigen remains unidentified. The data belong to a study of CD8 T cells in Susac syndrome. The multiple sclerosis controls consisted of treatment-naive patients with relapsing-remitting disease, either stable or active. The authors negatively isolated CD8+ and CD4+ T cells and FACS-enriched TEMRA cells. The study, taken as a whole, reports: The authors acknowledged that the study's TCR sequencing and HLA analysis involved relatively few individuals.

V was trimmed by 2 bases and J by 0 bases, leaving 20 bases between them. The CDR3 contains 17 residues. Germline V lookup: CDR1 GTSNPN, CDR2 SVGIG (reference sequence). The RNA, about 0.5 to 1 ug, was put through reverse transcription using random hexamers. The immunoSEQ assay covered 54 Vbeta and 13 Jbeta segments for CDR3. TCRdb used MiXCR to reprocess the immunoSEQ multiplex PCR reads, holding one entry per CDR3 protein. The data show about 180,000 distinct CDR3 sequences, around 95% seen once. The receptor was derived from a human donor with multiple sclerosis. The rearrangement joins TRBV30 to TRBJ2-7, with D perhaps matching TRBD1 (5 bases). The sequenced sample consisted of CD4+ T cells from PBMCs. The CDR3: CAWSPPPGRDTSYEQYF. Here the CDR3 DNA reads TGTGCCTGGAGTCCCCCCCCGGGCAGGGATACCTCCTACGAGCAGTACTTC.